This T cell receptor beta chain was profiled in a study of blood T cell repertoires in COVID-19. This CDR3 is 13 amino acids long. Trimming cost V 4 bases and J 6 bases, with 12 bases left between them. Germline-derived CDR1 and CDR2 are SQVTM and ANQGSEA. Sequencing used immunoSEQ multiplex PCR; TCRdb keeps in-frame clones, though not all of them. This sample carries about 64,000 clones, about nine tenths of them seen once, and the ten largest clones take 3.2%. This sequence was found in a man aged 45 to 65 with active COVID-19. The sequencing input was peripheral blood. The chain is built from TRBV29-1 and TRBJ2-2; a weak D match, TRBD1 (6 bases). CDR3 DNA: TGCAGCGTTGGGCAGGGGATAGCCGGGGAGCTGTTTTTT. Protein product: CSVGQGIAGELFF.